One sample yielded the 12 T cell receptor beta chains listed below, sequenced in a study of cytomegalovirus exposure and HLA in healthy donors. 13 Jbeta primers and 60 Vbeta primers were used for the PCR. Profiling relied on immunoSEQ multiplex PCR, and the TCRdb table lists in-frame clones only, not all of them. Of about 160,000 clones listed, more than 65% are singletons. Input material: PBMCs. The receptors originated from a man over 45 in good health and CMV-seropositive.

This chain links TRBV7-2 with TRBJ1-1; D perhaps matches TRBD1 (6 bases). Germline loops: CDR1 SGHTA, CDR2 FQGNSA. V shed 5 bases and J shed 1 base, with 14 bases lying between them. This CDR3 is 15 amino acids long. The DNA of the CDR3 is TGTGCCAGCAGCGCACAGGGACAACCGAACACTGAAGCTTTCTTT. Its translation is CASSAQGQPNTEAFF.

This chain links TRBV5-1 with TRBJ2-1, with a weak D call TRBD1 (6 bases). Germline lookup yields CDR1 SGHRS and CDR2 YFSETQ. The CDR3 spans 14 residues. V lost 1 base, J lost 6 bases, and 11 bases lay in between. The CDR3 here is CASSLLQGPNEQFF. For the CDR3, the DNA is TGCGCCAGCAGCTTGTTGCAGGGGCCCAATGAGCAGTTCTTC.

This clone occurred once. The J gene is TRBJ1-1, the V gene TRBV21-1; TRBD1, the D gene given by the table, was not confirmed from the DNA. TRBV21-1 is given as a pseudogene. The CDR3 runs 15 residues. The CDR3 DNA is TGTGCCAGCAGCAAATACGGGACAGGGGACACTGAAGCTTTCTTT. Residues: CASSKYGTGDTEAFF.

The rearrangement links TRBV5-1 to TRBJ2-3; 8 bases fit TRBD2. CDR1 is SGHRS, CDR2 YFSETQ, per germline. This CDR3 spans 15 amino acids. Trimming at V came to 0 bases and at J to 6 bases, leaving 6 bases not matched to a gene. The CDR3 loop reads CASSLEGLVGDTQYF. DNA of the CDR3: TGCGCCAGCAGCTTGGAGGGACTAGTTGGCGATACGCAGTATTTT.

This chain uses TRBV27 with TRBJ2-5; the D gene is possibly TRBD2 (6 bases). This CDR3 is built from 14 residues. CDR1 MNHEY and CDR2 SMNVEV come from the germline V gene (reference sequence). V gave up 2 bases and J gave up 0 bases, with 7 bases separating them. The CDR3 DNA is TGTGCCAGCAGTTTACGGGGGTACCAAGAGACCCAGTACTTC. Encoded protein: CASSLRGYQETQYF.

In this sample, this clone turned up many times. The chain carries TRBV10-3 and TRBJ1-5, with D unresolved. Germline-derived CDR1 and CDR2 are ENHRY and SYGVKD. CDR3 length: 18 amino acids. V shed 0 bases and J shed 4 bases, with 19 bases lying between them. For the CDR3, the DNA is TGTGCCATCAGTGAGTCGTTCTCTACAGAAGCTTTAAATCAGCCCCAGCATTTT. Residues: CAISESFSTEALNQPQHF.

The table lists this clone with a count of one. This chain joins TRBV19 and TRBJ1-1; weak D call: TRBD1 (5 bases). Germline V gene data show CDR1 as LNHDA and CDR2 as SQIVND (reference sequence). The CDR3 sequence is 16 residues long. V was clipped by 6 bases and J by 4 bases, with 21 bases between them. The CDR3 DNA reads as TGTGCCAGTAGAAGAGTTGGGGGAGGGGTGGGCACTGAAGCTTTCTTT. It specifies CASRRVGGGVGTEAFF.

The CDR3 bases are TGTGCCAGCAGTTTCCTCGGGCCGGGACAGGGGTATGAGCAGTTCTTC. Translated, it gives CASSFLGPGQGYEQFF. The genes are TRBV27 and TRBJ2-1; 10 bases line up with TRBD1. CDR3 size: 16 residues. The germline V gene encodes CDR1 MNHEY and CDR2 SMNVEV (reference sequence). The V and J ends lost 3 bases and 8 bases, in that order; junction bases with no gene match: 10.

In the case of this clone: Other nucleotide sequences from this sample produce the same CDR3. The chain links TRBV15 to TRBJ1-2; a weak D match, TRBD1 (6 bases). V was cut by 1 base and J by 4 bases, with 7 bases left in between. CDR1 is LNHNV and CDR2 is YYDKDF in the germline V gene (reference sequence). CDR3 length equals 13 residues. CDR3 coding DNA: TGTGCCACCAGCAGAGGAGGGGGCTATGGCTACACCTTC. Translated: CATSRGGGYGYTF.

Only one count was recorded for this clone. CDR3 sequence: CASSIRDMNTEAFF. The CDR3 DNA sequence: TGTGCCAGTAGTATTAGGGACATGAACACTGAAGCTTTCTTT. The chain recombines TRBV19 with TRBJ1-1; possibly TRBD1 for D (6 bases). V lost 3 bases and J 0 bases, leaving 8 bases between the germline ends. The CDR3 has 14 amino acids. Per germline, CDR1 LNHDA and CDR2 SQIVND (reference sequence). Full variable domain (outside the CDR3, taken from reference TRBV19 and TRBJ1-1): DGGITQSPKYLFRKEGQNVTLSCEQNLNHDAMYWYRQDPGQGLRLIYYSQIVNDFQKGDIAEGYSVSREKKESFPLTVTSAQKNPTAFYLCASSIRDMNTEAFFGQGTRLTVV.

This clone was seen a single time. CDR3 sequence: CASRGLAGVNYNEQFF. CDR3 nucleotide sequence: TGTGCCAGCAGAGGACTAGCGGGAGTAAACTACAATGAGCAGTTCTTC. This chain uses TRBV27 with TRBJ2-1; 13 bases line up with TRBD2. CDR1 is MNHEY, CDR2 SMNVEV, per germline (reference sequence). The junction had 5 bases not matched to a gene; V was cut back by 6 bases and J by 3 bases. The CDR3 sequence is 16 residues long.

The chain joins TRBV5-4 to TRBJ1-3; 8 bases align to TRBD1. Trimming cost V 4 bases and J 2 bases; bases outside gene matches: 8. Looked up from germline, CDR1 is SGHNT and CDR2 is YYREEE (reference sequence). The CDR3 consists of 16 residues. CDR3 residues: CASSNAGTGAGNTIYF. The CDR3 nucleotides read TGTGCCAGCAGCAACGCCGGGACAGGCGCTGGAAACACCATATATTTT.